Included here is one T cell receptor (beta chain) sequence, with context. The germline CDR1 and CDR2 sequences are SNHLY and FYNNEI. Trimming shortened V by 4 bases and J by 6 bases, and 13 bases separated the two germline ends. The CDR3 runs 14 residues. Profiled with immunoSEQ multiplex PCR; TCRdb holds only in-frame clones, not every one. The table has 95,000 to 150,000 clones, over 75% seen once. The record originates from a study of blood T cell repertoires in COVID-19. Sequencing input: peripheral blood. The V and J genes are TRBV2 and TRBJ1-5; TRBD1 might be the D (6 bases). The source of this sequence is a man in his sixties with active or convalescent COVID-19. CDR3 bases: TGTGCCAGCAGTGCCGGGGGCGGGAGTCAGCCCCAGCATTTT. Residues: CASSAGGGSQPQHF. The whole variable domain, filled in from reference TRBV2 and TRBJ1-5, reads EPEVTQTPSHQVTQMGQEVILRCVPISNHLYFYWYRQILGQKVEFLVSFYNNEISEKSEIFDDQFSVERPDGSNFTLKIRSTKLEDSAMYFCASSAGGGSQPQHFGDGTRLSIL.